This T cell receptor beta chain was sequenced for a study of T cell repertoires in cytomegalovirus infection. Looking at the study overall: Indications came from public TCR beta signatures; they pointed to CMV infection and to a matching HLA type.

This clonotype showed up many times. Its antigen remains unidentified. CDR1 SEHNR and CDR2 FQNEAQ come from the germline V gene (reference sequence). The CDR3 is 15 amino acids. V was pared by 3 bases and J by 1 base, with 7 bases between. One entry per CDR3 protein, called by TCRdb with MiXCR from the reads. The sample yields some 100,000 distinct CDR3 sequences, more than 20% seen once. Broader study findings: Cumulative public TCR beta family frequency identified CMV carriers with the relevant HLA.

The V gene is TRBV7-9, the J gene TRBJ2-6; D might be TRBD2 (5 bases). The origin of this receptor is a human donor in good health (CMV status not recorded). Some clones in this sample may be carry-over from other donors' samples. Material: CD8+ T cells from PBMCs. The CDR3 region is CASSFSESGANVLTF. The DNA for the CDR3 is TGTGCCAGCAGCTTTAGCGAGTCTGGGGCCAACGTCCTGACTTTC. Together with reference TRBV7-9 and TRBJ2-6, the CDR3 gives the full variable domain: DTGVSQNPRHKITKRGQNVTFRCDPISEHNRLYWYRQTLGQGPEFLTYFQNEAQLEKSRLLSDRFSAERPKGSFSTLEIQRTEQGDSAMYLCASSFSESGANVLTFGAGSRLTVL.